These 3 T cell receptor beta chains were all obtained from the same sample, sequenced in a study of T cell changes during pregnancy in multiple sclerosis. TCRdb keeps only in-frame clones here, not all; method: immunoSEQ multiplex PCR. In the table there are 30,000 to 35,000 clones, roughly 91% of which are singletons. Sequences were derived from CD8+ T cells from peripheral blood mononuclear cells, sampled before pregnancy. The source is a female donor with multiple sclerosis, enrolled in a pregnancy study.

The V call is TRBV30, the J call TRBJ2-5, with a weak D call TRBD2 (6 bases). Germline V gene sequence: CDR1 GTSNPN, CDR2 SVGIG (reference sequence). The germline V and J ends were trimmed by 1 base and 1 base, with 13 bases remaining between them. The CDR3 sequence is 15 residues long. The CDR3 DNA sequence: TGTGCCTGGAGTGCTTTTGCGGGACCCCAAGAGACCCAGTACTTC. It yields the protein CAWSAFAGPQETQYF.

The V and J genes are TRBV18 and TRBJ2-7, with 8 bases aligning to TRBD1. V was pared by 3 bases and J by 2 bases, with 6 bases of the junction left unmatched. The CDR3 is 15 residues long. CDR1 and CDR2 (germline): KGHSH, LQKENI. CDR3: CASSPPGGAAYEQYF. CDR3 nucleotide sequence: TGTGCCAGCTCACCCCCAGGGGGCGCGGCCTACGAGCAGTACTTC.

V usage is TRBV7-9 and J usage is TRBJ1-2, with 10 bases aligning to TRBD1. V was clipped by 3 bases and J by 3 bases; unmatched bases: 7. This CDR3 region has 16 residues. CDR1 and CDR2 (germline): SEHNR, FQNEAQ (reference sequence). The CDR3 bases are TGTGCCAGCAGCTTGACAGGGGGCCTGGAAGACTATGGCTACACCTTC. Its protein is CASSLTGGLEDYGYTF.